What follows are 19 T cell receptor beta chains derived from one specimen sequenced in a study of blood T cell repertoires in COVID-19. Produced via immunoSEQ multiplex PCR; TCRdb's table is partial and in-frame only. Of about 94,000 clones in the sample, roughly 84% were seen once. Sequences were obtained from peripheral blood. The receptors here all came from a woman over 75 with acute or convalescent COVID-19.

This sequence joins TRBV9 and TRBJ2-2, with 12 bases fitting TRBD2. This CDR3 spans 15 amino acids. Trimming removed 3 bases from V and 5 bases from J; junction bases left unmatched: 2. Per the germline V gene, CDR1 is SGDLS and CDR2 is YYNGEE. For the CDR3, the DNA is TGTGCCAGCAGCGCCCTAGCGGGAGGGACCGGGGAGCTGTTTTTT. It specifies CASSALAGGTGELFF.

V and J are TRBV4-3 and TRBJ1-6; D uncertain. The V gene's germline CDR1 is LGHNA and CDR2 YSLEER. The V end lost 0 bases, the J end lost 7 bases, and 4 bases lay between the germline ends. The CDR3 runs to 13 residues. The chain's CDR3 is CASSQEANSPLHF. As DNA, the CDR3 is TGCGCCAGCAGCCAAGAGGCCAATTCACCCCTCCACTTT.

The chain carries TRBV6-5 and TRBJ2-7; 8 bases align to TRBD2. V was clipped by 7 bases and J by 2 bases; unmatched bases: 4. CDR3 length: 13 amino acids. CDR1 and CDR2 from the germline V gene are MNHEY and SVGAGI. For the CDR3, the DNA is TGTGCCAGCACCCCGGGACTAGCCTACGAGCAGTACTTC. Encoded protein: CASTPGLAYEQYF.

The V call is TRBV7-9, the J call TRBJ2-3; D remains ambiguous. CDR1 and CDR2 from the germline V gene are SEHNR and FQNEAQ (reference sequence). This CDR3 has 15 residues. V lost 1 base and J lost 0, with 8 bases in between. CDR3 nucleotide sequence: TGTGCCAGCAGCTTAGAGGCGGCTAGCACAGATACGCAGTATTTT. It specifies CASSLEAASTDTQYF.

The J gene is TRBJ2-7, the V gene TRBV20-1; 7 bases are shared with TRBD2. The CDR3 is made up of 13 amino acids. The germline CDR1 and CDR2 sequences are DFQATT and SNEGSKA (reference sequence). V lost 3 bases and J lost 0; bases outside the gene matches: 2. The CDR3 bases are TGCAGTGCTAGTCGCGGGGGCTCCTACGAGCAGTACTTC. This codes for CSASRGGSYEQYF.

The CDR3 DNA reads TGTGCCAGCAGCCCCAACAGGGGGCACGATGAGCAGTTCTTC. It is translated as CASSPNRGHDEQFF. This chain joins TRBV7-2 and TRBJ2-1; TRBD1 matches 9 bases. The CDR3 is 14 residues long. The V segment lost 5 bases and the J segment 8 bases; nucleotides outside the gene matches: 7. CDR1 SGHTA and CDR2 FQGNSA come from the germline V gene.

V and J are TRBV7-2 and TRBJ2-7; 9 bases align to TRBD1. CDR3 length: 15 residues. V trimming: 6 bases; J trimming: 4 bases; junction bases outside the gene matches: 10. The germline V gene encodes CDR1 SGHTA and CDR2 FQGNSA. Here the CDR3 reads CASRERQGGFYEQYF. CDR3 in DNA: TGTGCCAGCAGGGAACGACAGGGGGGTTTTTACGAGCAGTACTTC.

The J gene is TRBJ2-2, the V gene TRBV19; maybe TRBD2 (6 bases). Germline V gene data show CDR1 as LNHDA and CDR2 as SQIVND (reference sequence). V was clipped by 5 bases and J by 1 base, with 8 bases between them. This CDR3 is built from 14 residues. CDR3 sequence (DNA): TGTGCCAGTAGTTGGGGGGAGAACACCGGGGAGCTGTTTTTT. It codes for CASSWGENTGELFF.

CDR3 DNA: TGCGCCAGAACGACAGGGGATTCCTACGAGCAGTACTTC. The encoded protein is CARTTGDSYEQYF. The rearrangement joins TRBV10-1 to TRBJ2-7; TRBD1 matches at 8 bases. The CDR3 contains 13 residues. Germline assignment: CDR1 WNHNN and CDR2 SYGVQD (reference sequence). The J segment lost 1 base and the V segment lost 9 bases, leaving 5 bases of the junction unmatched.

The genes are TRBV19 and TRBJ1-1; D may be TRBD1 (6 bases). The CDR3 has 14 amino acids. Deletions cut 7 bases from V and 0 bases from J, with 12 bases between. The germline V gene has CDR1 LNHDA and CDR2 SQIVND (reference sequence). CDR3 region: CASISDRMNTEAFF. The CDR3, as DNA: TGTGCCAGTATATCCGACAGGATGAACACTGAAGCTTTCTTT.

The rearrangement joins TRBV18 to TRBJ2-1, with a possible D match to TRBD2 (7 bases). This CDR3 comprises 15 residues. Germline CDR1 reads KGHSH; CDR2 reads LQKENI. The V end lost 5 bases, the J end lost 2 bases, and 13 bases lay between the germline ends. The CDR3 region is CASSGLGGTYNEQFF. The CDR3 DNA reads as TGTGCCAGCTCAGGACTAGGGGGAACCTACAATGAGCAGTTCTTC.

A word on this clone: Germline is not matched at one junction end, which may reflect a read error. J is TRBJ1-2 and V is TRBV7-9, with D maybe TRBD1 (5 bases). The germline V gene has CDR1 SEHNR and CDR2 FQNEAQ (reference sequence). This CDR3 contains 12 residues. CDR3 protein: CASSLEGWRGAF. The CDR3 region has the DNA TGTGCCAGCAGCTTAGAAGGATGGAGGGGCGCCTTC. The full variable domain, rest sourced from reference TRBV7-9 and TRBJ1-2, is DTGVSQNPRHKITKRGQNVTFRCDPISEHNRLYWYRQTLGQGPEFLTYFQNEAQLEKSRLLSDRFSAERPKGSFSTLEIQRTEQGDSAMYLCASSLEGWRGAFGSGTRLTVV.

The chain couples TRBV19 to TRBJ1-2; TRBD1 is a possible D gene (5 bases). The V gene lost 3 bases and the J gene lost 8 bases, with 16 bases spanning the gap. The CDR3 runs 14 residues. Germline CDR1 LNHDA, CDR2 SQIVND (reference sequence). In nucleotides, the CDR3 is TGTGCCAGTAGTATCCAGGGTGGGACTACGGGCTACACCTTC. Translating it yields CASSIQGGTTGYTF.

This chain uses TRBV3-1 (or the pseudogene TRBV3-2) with TRBJ1-5; no clear D gene. V was shortened by 2 bases and J by 6 bases, with 11 bases between the two germline ends. The CDR3 contains 14 residues. Germline-derived CDR1 and CDR2 are LGHDT and YNNKEL (reference sequence). CDR3 amino acids: CASSQRSPGQPQHF. Here the CDR3 DNA reads TGTGCCAGCAGCCAACGAAGTCCGGGTCAGCCCCAGCATTTT.

In the case of this clone: A junction end diverges from the germline sequence, so it may reflect a read error. The chain is built from TRBV11-2 and TRBJ2-2; 9 bases match TRBD1. The CDR3 covers 17 residues. In germline, CDR1 is SGHAT, CDR2 FQNNGV. The CDR3 sequence: CASSLDTRGQGTGELFF. The CDR3 DNA reads TGTGCCAGCAGCCTAGATACCCGGGGACAGGGTACCGGGGAGCTGTTTTTT.

The chain joins TRBV13 to TRBJ1-1; D is unclear. CDR3 length equals 12 residues. The germline V and J ends were trimmed by 3 bases and 9 bases, with 11 bases remaining between them. CDR1 is PRHDT, CDR2 FYEKMQ, per germline (reference sequence). The CDR3 DNA reads as TGTGCCAGCAGCTTGTGGCGGAGTCAAGCTTTCTTT. Translated: CASSLWRSQAFF.

The chain is built from TRBV7-8 and TRBJ2-3; D possibly corresponds to TRBD2 (5 bases). This CDR3 has 14 residues. From germline, CDR1 is SGHVS and CDR2 FQNEAQ. Trimming pared 8 bases from V and 0 bases from J, leaving 12 bases between. The DNA for the CDR3 is TGTGCCAGCTTAGGACTCCTGAGCACAGATACGCAGTATTTT. It encodes CASLGLLSTDTQYF.

The chain couples TRBV2 to TRBJ1-2; the D gene is possibly TRBD1 (5 bases). From germline, CDR1 is SNHLY and CDR2 FYNNEI. Trimming shortened V by 3 bases and J by 3 bases, and 8 bases separated the two germline ends. The CDR3 consists of 13 residues. CDR3: CASSDSRDYGYTF. In DNA form, the CDR3 reads TGTGCCAGCAGTGACTCCAGGGACTATGGCTACACCTTC.

The chain carries TRBV5-5 and TRBJ1-2; a weak D match, TRBD1 (5 bases). Trimming left V 3 bases short and J 6 bases short, with 15 bases between. The CDR3 length is 14 residues. Germline V lookup: CDR1 SGHKS, CDR2 YYEKEE (reference sequence). CDR3 DNA sequence: TGTGCCAGCAGCTCAGCCGGGGGAAGAGATGGCTACACCTTC. This encodes CASSSAGGRDGYTF. The full variable domain, with the rest looked up from reference TRBV5-5 and TRBJ1-2, is DAGVTQSPTHLIKTRGQQVTLRCSPISGHKSVSWYQQVLGQGPQFIFQYYEKEERGRGNFPDRFSARQFPNYSSELNVNALLLGDSALYLCASSSAGGRDGYTFGSGTRLTVV.